This T cell receptor beta chain came from a study of cytomegalovirus exposure and HLA in healthy donors. Comments on this clone: The antigen is not known.

Overall study results and limits: Some public TCRs appeared in many individuals, while most sequences were rare. Across donors, presence/absence analyses took sequencing depth to be roughly uniform. In a later analysis, HLA-associated beta chains showed higher expansion and lower generation probabilities than comparable chains.

60 Vbeta and 13 Jbeta primers were used in PCR. Libraries were prepared by immunoSEQ multiplex PCR; TCRdb keeps only in-frame clonotypes and omits some of them. The sample consists of approximately 150,000 clones, around three quarters of them appearing once. Germline CDR1 MGHRA, CDR2 YSYEKL. This CDR3 is 17 amino acids long. J gave up 3 bases and V 3 bases, and 13 bases lay outside the gene matches. This rearrangement joins TRBV4-1 to TRBJ1-1; 7 bases match TRBD1. The sequenced sample consisted of PBMCs. This receptor was obtained from a woman aged 40 to 49 in good health and CMV-seropositive. In nucleotides, the CDR3 is TGCGCCAGCAGCCACTCCTATCACAGGGGTTCGGACACTGAAGCTTTCTTT. Translating it yields CASSHSYHRGSDTEAFF.